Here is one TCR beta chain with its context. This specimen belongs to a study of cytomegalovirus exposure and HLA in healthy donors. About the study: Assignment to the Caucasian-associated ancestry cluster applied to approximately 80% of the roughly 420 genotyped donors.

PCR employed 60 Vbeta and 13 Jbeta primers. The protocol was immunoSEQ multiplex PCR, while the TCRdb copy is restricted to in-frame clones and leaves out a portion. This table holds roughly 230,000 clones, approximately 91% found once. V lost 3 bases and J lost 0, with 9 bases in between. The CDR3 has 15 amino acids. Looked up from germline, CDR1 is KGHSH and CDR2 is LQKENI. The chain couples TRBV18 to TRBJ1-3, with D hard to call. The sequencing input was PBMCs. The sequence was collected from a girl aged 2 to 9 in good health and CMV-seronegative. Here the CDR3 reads CASSPQSSSGNTIYF. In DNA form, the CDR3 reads TGTGCCAGCTCACCTCAGTCCAGCTCTGGAAACACCATATATTTT.